The 21 T cell receptor beta chains in this list originate from one sample, sequenced in a study of blood T cells in healthy people across ages. Together with a sample-barcoded 5' primer, a J-beta primer mix was included in a second PCR lasting about 6 to 12 cycles. TCRdb called the 5' RACE reads again in MiXCR, with one record for every CDR3 protein. The repertoire includes roughly 800,000 distinct CDR3 sequences, around a quarter of them detected once, and around 2.9% sits in the top ten. This sample also appeared in a second study, on T cells of mothers and their children.

The sequenced sample was blood. The receptors here all came from a boy younger than 18 in good health.

This clonotype has only a few counts. The chain couples TRBV20-1 to TRBJ2-1, with 7 positions matching TRBD1. The CDR3 extends over 12 amino acids. After removal of 6 bases from V and 7 bases from J, the junction contained 6 bases not matched to a gene. CDR1 is DFQATT and CDR2 is SNEGSKA in the germline V gene (reference sequence). The CDR3 here is CSADRQGNEQFF. DNA of the CDR3: TGCAGTGCAGATCGACAGGGAAATGAGCAGTTCTTC.

This clonotype was detected a few times. The chain employs TRBV9 and TRBJ2-5; D possibly corresponds to TRBD1 (5 bases). CDR1 and CDR2 (germline): SGDLS, YYNGEE. The CDR3 runs 15 residues. Trimming shortened V by 4 bases and J by 1 base, and 14 bases separated the two germline ends. The CDR3 loop is CASSSRPTVQETQYF. In nucleotides, the CDR3 is TGTGCCAGCAGCTCCCGGCCGACAGTCCAAGAGACCCAGTACTTC. Combining the CDR3 with reference TRBV9 and TRBJ2-5 gives the whole variable domain DSGVTQTPKHLITATGQRVTLRCSPRSGDLSVYWYQQSLDQGLQFLIQYYNGEERAKGNILERFSAQQFPDLHSELNLSSLELGDSALYFCASSSRPTVQETQYFGPGTRLLVL.

J is TRBJ2-1 and V is TRBV30, with TRBD1 matching over 8 bases. V shed 0 bases, J shed 13 bases, and the junction held 11 bases outside the gene matches. Germline values: CDR1 GTSNPN, CDR2 SVGIG (reference sequence). This CDR3 contains 14 residues. CDR3: CAWSVQGAQETQFF. The CDR3 bases are TGTGCCTGGAGTGTCCAGGGGGCGCAAGAGACCCAGTTCTTC.

The V call is TRBV10-3, the J call TRBJ2-5, with D possibly called TRBD1 or TRBD2 (5 bases each). The J call may be wrong; the DNA end is better matched by TRBJ2-7. The germline V gene has CDR1 ENHRY and CDR2 SYGVKD. The CDR3 is 14 residues long. CDR3 DNA sequence: TGTGCCATCAGTCAGGGACCCGCGAGACTCGAGCAGTACTTC. Its translation: CAISQGPARLEQYF.

The chain recombines TRBV29-1 with TRBJ2-7; 10 bases match TRBD1. Looked up from germline, CDR1 is SQVTM and CDR2 is ANQGSEA. J gave up 5 bases and V 4 bases, and 11 bases lay outside the gene matches. There are 15 residues in the CDR3. The CDR3 here is CSVVVTGTGAHEQYF. CDR3 nucleotides: TGCAGCGTTGTGGTGACCGGGACAGGGGCCCACGAGCAGTACTTC.

The chain is built from TRBV6-6 and TRBJ1-5, with D tentatively TRBD1 (5 bases). Trimming took 8 bases from V and 11 from J, leaving 10 bases between them. The germline V gene encodes CDR1 MNHNY and CDR2 SVGAGI (reference sequence). The CDR3 extends over 10 amino acids. This chain's CDR3 is CASAGGAQHF. CDR3 coding DNA: TGTGCCAGCGCGGGGGGGGCCCAGCATTTT.

CDR3 in amino acids: CASRRGSSNTGELFF. As DNA, the CDR3 is TGTGCCAGCCGGAGGGGGAGTTCGAACACCGGGGAGCTGTTTTTT. The chain recombines TRBV2 with TRBJ2-2, with D perhaps TRBD1 or TRBD2 (6 bases each). The CDR3 totals 15 residues. Germline V gene data show CDR1 as SNHLY and CDR2 as FYNNEI. The ends were cut back, 8 bases at V and 0 bases at J, with 13 bases in the middle.

There are a few counts of this clonotype. The CDR3 reads CSVGAGYGYTF. The CDR3 coding sequence is TGCAGCGTTGGGGCAGGGTATGGCTACACCTTC. The genes are TRBV29-1 and TRBJ1-2, with D perhaps matching TRBD1 (5 bases). V was shortened by 4 bases and J by 5 bases, with 8 bases between the two germline ends. Germline assignment: CDR1 SQVTM and CDR2 ANQGSEA. This CDR3 contains 11 residues.

This chain uses TRBV5-1 with TRBJ2-1; D is possibly TRBD1 (6 bases). Between the trimmed V and J ends, which lost 6 bases and 8 bases, there was a span of 12 bases. This CDR3 has 12 amino acids. Looked up from germline, CDR1 is SGHRS and CDR2 is YFSETQ. CDR3 loop: CASMEGGDEQFF. The CDR3 nucleotides read TGCGCCAGCATGGAAGGGGGAGATGAGCAGTTCTTC.

This clonotype turned up a few times. This rearrangement joins TRBV30 to TRBJ2-1; 7 positions match TRBD2. The CDR3 totals 15 residues. Germline CDR1 and CDR2: GTSNPN and SVGIG (reference sequence). V was clipped by 3 bases and J by 2 bases; unmatched bases: 7. CDR3 protein: CAWSLRGGAYNEQFF. CDR3 nucleotide sequence: TGTGCCTGGAGCCTCCGGGGAGGGGCCTACAATGAGCAGTTCTTC.

This clonotype was seen many times. The chain couples TRBV28 to TRBJ2-5, with D possibly being TRBD1 (6 bases). V dropped 5 bases and J dropped 5 bases, with 12 bases sitting between them. Per germline, CDR1 MDHEN and CDR2 SYDVKM. The CDR3 has 13 amino acids. CDR3 sequence: CASSRQVAETQYF. DNA of the CDR3: TGTGCCAGCAGTCGACAGGTCGCCGAGACCCAGTACTTC.

This clonotype was counted a few times. CDR3 amino acids: CASSTGAFNTEAFF. The DNA of the CDR3 is TGTGCCAGCAGTACAGGGGCCTTCAACACTGAAGCTTTCTTT. The rearrangement links TRBV6-6 to TRBJ1-1, with TRBD1 matching over 7 bases. V shed 5 bases and J 2 bases; nucleotides not matched to a gene: 5. Germline CDR1 is MNHNY and CDR2 is SVGAGI (reference sequence). The CDR3 contains 14 residues.

The table lists this clonotype with many counts. The V and J genes are TRBV28 and TRBJ1-5; maybe TRBD1 (6 bases). CDR1 is MDHEN and CDR2 is SYDVKM in the germline V gene. The CDR3 spans 15 residues. Trimming took off 6 bases at V and 3 bases at J, with 15 bases between the two ends. DNA of the CDR3: TGTGCCAGCAGCTTCCTCACAGGGAACAATCAGCCCCAGCATTTT. This encodes CASSFLTGNNQPQHF.

The chain uses TRBV5-5 and TRBJ1-2; a weak D match, TRBD1 (6 bases). V was trimmed by 0 bases and J by 4 bases, leaving 22 bases between them. Germline values: CDR1 SGHKS, CDR2 YYEKEE (reference sequence). This CDR3 is 18 amino acids long. DNA for the CDR3: TGTGCCAGCAGCTTGGGGCGCGTGGGTTACAGGGAGGGCTATGGCTACACCTTC. Residues: CASSLGRVGYREGYGYTF.

This chain links TRBV6-5 with TRBJ2-2, with TRBD2 matching over 7 bases. Germline assignment: CDR1 MNHEY and CDR2 SVGAGI. V lost 2 bases and J lost 5; bases outside the gene matches: 2. This CDR3 spans 14 amino acids. CDR3 protein: CASSYGRETGELFF. The CDR3 DNA is TGTGCCAGCAGTTACGGGCGGGAGACCGGGGAGCTGTTTTTT.

The rearrangement uses TRBV12-3 or TRBV12-4 and TRBJ1-6; D is unclear. Trimming removed 2 bases at V and 13 bases at J, with 27 bases between. This CDR3 region has 18 residues. This CDR3 is CASSLISGFGEFTGPLHF. DNA for the CDR3: TGTGCCAGCAGTTTAATTTCAGGTTTCGGAGAATTCACGGGGCCCCTCCACTTT.

This clonotype showed up just a few times. The chain recombines TRBV27 with TRBJ2-1, with TRBD1 identical over 10 bases. The end of the DNA aligns better with TRBJ2-5, so the J call may be wrong. The CDR3 consists of 14 residues. Germline-derived CDR1 and CDR2 are MNHEY and SMNVEV (reference sequence). CDR3 amino acids: CASSLTGGWETQYF. The CDR3 DNA reads as TGTGCCAGCAGTTTGACAGGGGGCTGGGAGACCCAGTACTTC.

This clonotype came up a few times. The chain employs TRBV28 and TRBJ2-7, with TRBD1 identical over 11 bases. This CDR3 spans 13 amino acids. V trimming: 10 bases; J trimming: 3 bases; junction bases outside the gene matches: 5. CDR1 and CDR2 (germline): MDHEN, SYDVKM. CDR3 amino acids: CATAGTGGYEQYF. CDR3 coding DNA: TGTGCCACCGCCGGGACAGGGGGCTACGAGCAGTACTTC.

This clonotype has at least ten counts. Germline and junction disagree at one end, which may indicate a read error. The chain links TRBV5-1 to TRBJ2-7, with 9 nucleotides matching TRBD1. Germline CDR1 and CDR2: SGHRS and YFSETQ. The length of the CDR3 is 14 residues. DNA for the CDR3: TGTGCCAGCAGTTTATCGGGACAGGGCTACGAGCAGTACTTC. It is translated as CASSLSGQGYEQYF. The full variable domain, completed using reference TRBV5-1 and TRBJ2-7, is KAGVTQTPRYLIKTRGQQVTLSCSPISGHRSVSWYQQTPGQGLQFLFEYFSETQRNKGNFPGRFSGRQFSNSRSEMNVSTLELGDSALYLCASSLSGQGYEQYFGPGTRLTVT.

About this clonotype itself: At one boundary the junction diverges from the germline segment, which might be a read error. The chain combines TRBV3-1 with TRBJ2-1; D is unresolved. The CDR3 is made up of 13 amino acids. Per germline, CDR1 LGHDT and CDR2 YNNKEL (reference sequence). The CDR3 is CASSQSVATMKLF. For the CDR3, the DNA is TGTGCCAGCAGCCAAAGTGTCGCTACGATGAAGCTCTTC.

This clonotype has just a few counts. The chain uses TRBV20-1 and TRBJ1-2; TRBD1 is a possible D gene (6 bases). Germline CDR1 reads DFQATT; CDR2 reads SNEGSKA (reference sequence). The CDR3 runs 13 residues. V was shortened by 3 bases and J by 7 bases, with 15 bases between the two germline ends. The CDR3 DNA reads TGCAGTGCTAGCCTTACAGGGACGGTTGGCTACACCTTC. Translated: CSASLTGTVGYTF.